This T cell receptor beta chain is from a study of persistence of HIV-infected CD4 T cells. Study-level background: CD4+ T cells responding to CMV or HIV-1 Gag were isolated. A median of approximately eight years of suppressive ART preceded sampling. General study points: The rare CMV-responding cells with HIV-1 proviruses were not separately TCR-sequenced.

CDR1 is SQVTM and CDR2 is ANQGSEA in the germline V gene. The V end was cut by 6 bases, the J end by 1 base, with 13 bases between. The CDR3 has 14 residues. In regard to this clone: The antigen remains unidentified.

The stimulus was lysate of CMV-infected fibroblasts, around 10 ug/mL. Sorted nonresponding memory CD4+ T cells were CD40L-negative, CD69-negative, CD45RO-high. For at least 4 years, plasma HIV-1 RNA was undetectable (<50 copies/mL). This was the immunoSEQ version 4 assay in survey mode. TCRdb keeps only in-frame clones here, not all; method: immunoSEQ multiplex PCR. The data hold 35,000 to 45,000 clones, with around 80% observed a single time. The TCR comes from an adult man with HIV who was CMV-seropositive. The source was CD4+ T cells sorted from PBMCs after approximately 19-hour stimulation, collected from a patient who received antiretroviral therapy. The J gene is TRBJ2-4, the V gene TRBV29-1, with D possibly being TRBD1 (6 bases). CDR3 bases: TGCAGCGTGTCCTCGACAGGCGCCAAAAACATTCAGTACTTC. This sequence encodes CSVSSTGAKNIQYF.